Sequencing of this T cell receptor beta chain was carried out in a study of regulatory T cells in long-lasting Graves disease. Building of the TCR beta libraries involved iRepertoire HTBI primers and Arm-PCR of CDR3 regions. TCRdb re-called the multiplex PCR reads with MiXCR, one entry per CDR3 protein. The sample lists roughly 300,000 distinct CDR3 sequences, 22% occurring once. Indicated time point: persistent/refractory GD, antithyroid drugs over 5 years with positive TRAb. Isolated PBMC RNA provided the starting material for the TCR library. From germline, CDR1 is SEHNR and CDR2 FQNEAQ (reference sequence). V was cut by 1 base and J by 8 bases, with 8 bases left in between. The CDR3 contains 12 residues. This clonotype was detected only a few times. The antigen is undetermined. Study outcomes and limitations: Peripheral blood alone, not thyroid tissue, underwent study. It is possible that accuracy was reduced by the small size of the sample.

The sequence came from a female donor with Graves disease. The sequencing used peripheral blood mononuclear cells (PBMCs), collected when the disease was refractory, from a patient treated with antithyroid drugs. The chain is built from TRBV7-9 and TRBJ1-1; the D is unclear. CDR3 sequence (DNA): TGTGCCAGCAGCTTAGTTCCCAACGAAGCTTTCTTT. Translated: CASSLVPNEAFF.